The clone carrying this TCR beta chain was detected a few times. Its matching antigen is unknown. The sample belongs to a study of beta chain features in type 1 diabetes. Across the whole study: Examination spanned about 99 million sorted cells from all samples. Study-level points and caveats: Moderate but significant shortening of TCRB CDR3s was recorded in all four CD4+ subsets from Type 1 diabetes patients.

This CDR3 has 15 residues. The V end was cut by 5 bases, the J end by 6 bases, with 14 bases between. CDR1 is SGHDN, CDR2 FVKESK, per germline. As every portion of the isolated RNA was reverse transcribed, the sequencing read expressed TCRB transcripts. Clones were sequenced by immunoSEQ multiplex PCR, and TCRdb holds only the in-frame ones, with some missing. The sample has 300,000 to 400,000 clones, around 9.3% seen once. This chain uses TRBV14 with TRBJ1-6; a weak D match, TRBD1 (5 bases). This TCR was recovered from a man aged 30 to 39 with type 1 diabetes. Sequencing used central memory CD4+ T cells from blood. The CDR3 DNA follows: TGTGCCAGCAGCTCGCAGGGAATACTTAATTCACCCCTCCACTTT. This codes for CASSSQGILNSPLHF.